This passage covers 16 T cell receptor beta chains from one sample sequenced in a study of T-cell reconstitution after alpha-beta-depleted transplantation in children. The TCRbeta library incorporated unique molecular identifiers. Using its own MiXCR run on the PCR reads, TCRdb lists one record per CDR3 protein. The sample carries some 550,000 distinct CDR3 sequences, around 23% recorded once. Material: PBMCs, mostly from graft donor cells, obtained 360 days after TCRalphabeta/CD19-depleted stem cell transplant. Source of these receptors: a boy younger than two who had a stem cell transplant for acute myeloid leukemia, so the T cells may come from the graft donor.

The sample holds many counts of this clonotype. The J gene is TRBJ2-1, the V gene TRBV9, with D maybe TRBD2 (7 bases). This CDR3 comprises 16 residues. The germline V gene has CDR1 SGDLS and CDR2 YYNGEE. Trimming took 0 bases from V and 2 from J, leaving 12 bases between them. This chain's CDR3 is CASSVAGGGPYNEQFF. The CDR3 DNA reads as TGTGCCAGCAGCGTAGCGGGGGGCGGTCCCTACAATGAGCAGTTCTTC.

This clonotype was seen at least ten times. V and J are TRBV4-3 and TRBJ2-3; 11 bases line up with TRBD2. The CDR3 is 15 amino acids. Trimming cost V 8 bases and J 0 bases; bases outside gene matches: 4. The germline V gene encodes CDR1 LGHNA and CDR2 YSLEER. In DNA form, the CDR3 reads TGCGCCAGCTCTAGCGGGGGGACTAGCACAGATACGCAGTATTTT. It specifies CASSSGGTSTDTQYF.

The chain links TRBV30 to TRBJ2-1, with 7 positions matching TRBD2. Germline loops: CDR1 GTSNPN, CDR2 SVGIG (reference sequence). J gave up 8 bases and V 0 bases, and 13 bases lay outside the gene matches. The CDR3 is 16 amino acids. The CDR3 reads CAWSVHSGLVGDEQFF. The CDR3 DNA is TGTGCCTGGAGTGTACATAGCGGACTAGTCGGCGATGAGCAGTTCTTC.

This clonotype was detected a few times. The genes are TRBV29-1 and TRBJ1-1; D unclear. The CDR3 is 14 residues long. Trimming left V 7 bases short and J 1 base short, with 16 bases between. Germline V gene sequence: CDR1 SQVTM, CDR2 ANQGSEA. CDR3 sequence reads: CSAEYGQANTEAFF. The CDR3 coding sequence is TGCAGCGCCGAATACGGGCAGGCGAACACTGAAGCTTTCTTT.

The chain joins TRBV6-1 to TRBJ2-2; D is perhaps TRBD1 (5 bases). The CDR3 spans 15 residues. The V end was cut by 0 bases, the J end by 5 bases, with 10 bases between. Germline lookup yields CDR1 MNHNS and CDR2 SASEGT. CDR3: CASSEANRQTGELFF. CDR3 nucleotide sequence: TGTGCCAGCAGTGAAGCTAATAGACAGACCGGGGAGCTGTTTTTT.

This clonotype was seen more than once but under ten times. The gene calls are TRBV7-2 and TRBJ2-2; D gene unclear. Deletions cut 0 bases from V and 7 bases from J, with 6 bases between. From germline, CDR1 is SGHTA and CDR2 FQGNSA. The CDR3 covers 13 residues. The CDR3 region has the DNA TGTGCCAGCAGCTTAGCGGGCAGCGGGGAGCTGTTTTTT. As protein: CASSLAGSGELFF.

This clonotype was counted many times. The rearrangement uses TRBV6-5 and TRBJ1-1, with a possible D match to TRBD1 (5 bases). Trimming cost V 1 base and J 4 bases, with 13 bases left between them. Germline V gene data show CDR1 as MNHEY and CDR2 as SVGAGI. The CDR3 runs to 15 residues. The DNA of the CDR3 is TGTGCCAGCAGTTACTTTGGGGGGGAGGGCACTGAAGCTTTCTTT. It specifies CASSYFGGEGTEAFF.

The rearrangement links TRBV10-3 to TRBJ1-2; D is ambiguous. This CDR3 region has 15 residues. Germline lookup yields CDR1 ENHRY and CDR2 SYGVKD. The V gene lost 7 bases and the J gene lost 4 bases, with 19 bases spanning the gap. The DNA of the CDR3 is TGTGCCATCAATCACGGAGGACCCTCGACCTATGGCTACACCTTC. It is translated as CAINHGGPSTYGYTF.

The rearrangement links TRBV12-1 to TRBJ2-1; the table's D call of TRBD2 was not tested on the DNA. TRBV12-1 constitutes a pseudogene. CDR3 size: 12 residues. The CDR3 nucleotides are TGTGCCGGAATGGACTTTAACAATGAGCAGTTCTTC. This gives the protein CAGMDFNNEQFF.

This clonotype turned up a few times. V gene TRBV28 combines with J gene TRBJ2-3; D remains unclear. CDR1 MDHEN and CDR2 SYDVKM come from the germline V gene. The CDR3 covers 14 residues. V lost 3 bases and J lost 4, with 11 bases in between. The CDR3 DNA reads TGTGCCAGCAGTTTCGCGACTTTAGCAGATACGCAGTATTTT. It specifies CASSFATLADTQYF.

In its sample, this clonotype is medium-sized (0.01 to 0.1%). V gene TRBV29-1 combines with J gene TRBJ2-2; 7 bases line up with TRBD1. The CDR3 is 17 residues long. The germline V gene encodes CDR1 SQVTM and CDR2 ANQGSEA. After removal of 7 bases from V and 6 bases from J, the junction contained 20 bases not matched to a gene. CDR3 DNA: TGCAGCGCCGCCCCTGATACAGGGGCCCTCCGGGCCGGGGAGCTGTTTTTT. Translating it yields CSAAPDTGALRAGELFF.

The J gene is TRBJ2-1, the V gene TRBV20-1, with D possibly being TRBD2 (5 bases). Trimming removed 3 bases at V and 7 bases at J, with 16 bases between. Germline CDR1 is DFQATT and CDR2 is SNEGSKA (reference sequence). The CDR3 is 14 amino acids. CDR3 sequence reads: CSARYRLARNEQFF. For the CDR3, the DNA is TGCAGTGCTAGGTATCGGTTAGCGAGGAATGAGCAGTTCTTC.

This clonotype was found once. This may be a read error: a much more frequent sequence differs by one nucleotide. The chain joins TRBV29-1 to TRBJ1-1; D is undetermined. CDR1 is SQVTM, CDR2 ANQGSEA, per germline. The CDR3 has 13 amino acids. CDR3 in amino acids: CSVDPGGNTVAFF. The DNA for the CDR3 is TGCAGCGTTGACCCGGGTGGGAACACTGTAGCTTTCTTT.

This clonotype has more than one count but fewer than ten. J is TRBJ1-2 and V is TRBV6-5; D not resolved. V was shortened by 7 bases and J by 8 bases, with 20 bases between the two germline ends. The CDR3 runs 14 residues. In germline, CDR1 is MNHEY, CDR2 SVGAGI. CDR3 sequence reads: CASISLDRSSGYTF. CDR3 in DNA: TGTGCCAGCATTTCGTTGGACCGGTCCTCCGGCTACACCTTC.

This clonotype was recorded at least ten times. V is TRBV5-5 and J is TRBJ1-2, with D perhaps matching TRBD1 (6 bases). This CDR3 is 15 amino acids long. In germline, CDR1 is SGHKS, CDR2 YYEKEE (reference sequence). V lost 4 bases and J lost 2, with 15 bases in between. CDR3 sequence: CASSATGTQNYGYTF. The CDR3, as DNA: TGTGCCAGCAGCGCCACCGGGACACAGAACTATGGCTACACCTTC. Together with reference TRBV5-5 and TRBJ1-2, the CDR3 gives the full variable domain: DAGVTQSPTHLIKTRGQQVTLRCSPISGHKSVSWYQQVLGQGPQFIFQYYEKEERGRGNFPDRFSARQFPNYSSELNVNALLLGDSALYLCASSATGTQNYGYTFGSGTRLTVV.

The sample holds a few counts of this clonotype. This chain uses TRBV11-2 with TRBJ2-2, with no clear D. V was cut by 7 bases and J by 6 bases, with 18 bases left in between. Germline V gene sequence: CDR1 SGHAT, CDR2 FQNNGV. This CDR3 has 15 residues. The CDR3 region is CASTPTARSSGELFF. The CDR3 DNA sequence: TGTGCCAGCACCCCCACGGCCAGGTCCTCCGGGGAGCTGTTTTTT. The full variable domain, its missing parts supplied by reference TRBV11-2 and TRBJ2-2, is EAGVAQSPRYKIIEKRQSVAFWCNPISGHATLYWYQQILGQGPKLLIQFQNNGVVDDSQLPKDRFSAERLKGVDSTLKIQPAKLEDSAVYLCASTPTARSSGELFFGEGSRLTVL.